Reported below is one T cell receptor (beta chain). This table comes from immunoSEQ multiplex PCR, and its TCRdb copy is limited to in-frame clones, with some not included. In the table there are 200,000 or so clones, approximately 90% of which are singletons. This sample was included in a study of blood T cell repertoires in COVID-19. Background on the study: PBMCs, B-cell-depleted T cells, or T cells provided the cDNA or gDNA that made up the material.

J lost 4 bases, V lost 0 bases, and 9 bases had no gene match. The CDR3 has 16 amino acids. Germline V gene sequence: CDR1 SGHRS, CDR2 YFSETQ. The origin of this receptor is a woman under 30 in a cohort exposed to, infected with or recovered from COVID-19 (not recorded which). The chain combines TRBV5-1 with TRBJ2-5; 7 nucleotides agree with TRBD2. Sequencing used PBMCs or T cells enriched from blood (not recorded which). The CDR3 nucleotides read TGCGCCAGCAGCTTGGCGGGGACTTCGGGGGGAGAGACCCAGTACTTC. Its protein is CASSLAGTSGGETQYF.